This TCR beta chain stems from a study of T cell responses to AZD1222 COVID-19 vaccine (dated by TCRdb to the early 2020s). A note on the overall study: A total of under 250 trial participants underwent TCR sequencing, of whom about 210 had received two doses of AZD1222 and around 25 had received two doses of the MenACWY control vaccine. Trial participants were enrolled by age into subgroups of 18-55, 56-69 and 70-plus years, and around 150, 28 and 57 TCR-sequenced participants, respectively, were included in these subgroups. General findings and caveats noted by the study authors: The whole spike protein was spanned by vaccine-associated CD4 TCRs, and dominant responses were seen in regions 160-218 and 743-854. Spike-specific TCR breadth and depth rose significantly after two AZD1222 doses compared with day 0 and with MenACWY recipients. Epitopes outside the regions mutated in the B.1.351 and B.1.1.7 variants were reportedly recognized by nearly half of the unique spike-specific TCRs. Only five or six AZD1222 recipients were SARS-CoV-2 seropositive at baseline, limiting conclusions about previously exposed vaccinees. No day 14 peak-response samples were available, so repertoires were characterized only after the peak T cell response. The 56-69-year group was small, and its depth increase did not reach significance, likely because of low power. Most participants were white British and females outnumbered males, and the authors suggested that clonal diversity may have been underestimated.

The CDR3 regions of human TCRbeta chains were analyzed by immunosequencing. For the original study's pipeline: Repertoire TCRs were checked for matches against a reference library of SARS-CoV-2-specific TCRs that had been generated using the MIRA antigen-specificity platform. Breadth meant the fraction of unique TCRs that were SARS-CoV-2-associated, whereas depth meant the fraction of total T cells that were SARS-CoV-2-associated. Using the MIRA data, each spike-specific TCR was mapped to the spike region that the TCR reacts to and placed in a CD4 or CD8 class. Log10-transformed breadth and depth values were compared by one-way ANOVA with Sidak's multiple comparisons tests. TCRdb obtained this table from immuneACCESS and retained in-frame rearrangements with V and J assigned. These tables miss some clones; where compared with another copy, unresolved V genes account for less than half of the shortfall, and the remainder is unexplained. The V and J calls and the clone size are those of that table, but D and trimming were determined from the DNA. The sample has about 270,000 clones on record, almost 95% of them singletons. The top ten constitute around 0.58% of the sample.

The time point label, read with the paper, signifies: about 28 days (+/-7) after the second vaccine dose. Because spike-specific TCR depth and breadth did not differ between the two schedules, AZD1222 recipients who got a second dose at roughly 4 weeks were pooled with those who got a second dose at roughly 12 weeks. The vaccinee samples were drawn from two UK trials, COV001 and COV002, one of which was a single-blind randomized controlled phase 2/3 trial testing AZD1222 (ChAdOx1 nCoV-19) in healthy adults. For TCRbeta chain sequencing, PBMC samples from trial participants were taken at day 0 and at day 28 after the second dose. Regarding this clone: There is no known antigen for this receptor. No much larger clone is present one base from it, and per-base qualities are unavailable.

Trimmed from V: 3 bases; trimmed from J: 7 bases; junction bases lacking a gene match: 8. CDR1 and CDR2, per the germline V gene, are KGHSH and LQKENI. The CDR3 contains 14 residues, cysteine and phenylalanine counted. The DNA shown is the 42-base CDR3, in frame from base 1. The sample was peripheral blood, taken 28 days after the second AZD1222 dose. Rearrangement joined TRBV18 to TRBJ1-2; 7 nucleotides in the junction match TRBD1. The TCR originated in an adult who received the AZD1222 COVID-19 vaccine. The nucleotide sequence reads TGTGCCAGCTCACCGGCGACAGGGACTTCTGGCTACACCTTC. Translation gives CASSPATGTSGYTF.